This entry features one T cell receptor beta chain sequence. In the original workflow: Amplifying reference gene primers gave estimates of nucleated cell counts. The protocol was immunoSEQ multiplex PCR, while the TCRdb copy is restricted to in-frame clones and leaves out a portion. V, J and clone size are taken as reported in that table, and D and trimming were inferred from the DNA itself. The table includes approximately 140,000 clones, 70% to 90% detected once. V was clipped by 3 bases and J by 0 bases, with 15 bases between them. The CDR3 is made up of 17 amino acids. CDR1 is MNHEY, CDR2 SMNVEV, per germline (reference sequence). This sample was taken from a study of blood T cell repertoires in COVID-19. Study in general: Samples of COVID-19 (acute and convalescent) were obtained from the United States, Italy and Spain. Sources were T cells, B-cell-depleted T cells, or PBMCs; the material itself was cDNA or gDNA.

The sequenced material came from peripheral blood. This sequence joins TRBV27 and TRBJ1-5; D gene ambiguous. The sequence was collected from a man aged 60 to 75 with active or convalescent COVID-19. The DNA of the CDR3 is TGTGCCAGCAGTTTTCGACTTGCCCCGGATAGCAATCAGCCCCAGCATTTT. This sequence encodes CASSFRLAPDSNQPQHF.